This T cell receptor (beta chain) was identified during a study of shared clonotypes between healthy human individuals (dated by TCRdb to about 2020). In terms of the full investigation: The cohort included a few men and two women between 18 and 49 years of age. For each donor, three plates each were used for CD4 naive and CD4 memory, two plates were used for CD8 naive, and one plate was used for CD8 memory. To estimate repertoire size and how much clonotypes are shared between individuals, the study performed deep sequencing of blood TCR repertoires from roughly five healthy adults. To increase sequencing depth and limit assay-specific biases, TCR repertoire library preparation and sequencing were carried out by different laboratories using diverse techniques. Each donor's leukapheresis produced roughly between roughly 0.85 and 10 billion PBMCs. The paper as a whole reports these results and caveats: Estimated clonotype richness was generally larger for naive than for memory subsets. Across four donors, about 4.5% of naive CD4, more than 3% of naive CD8, about 2.3% of memory CD4, and approximately 0.4% of memory CD8 clonotypes were shared. Sampling was limited to blood, and TCR repertoires in tissue likely differ from TCR repertoires in blood. Based on pairwise subsampling, the degree of clonotype sharing among donors was expected to be affected by sequencing depth. Incomplete sequencing was indicated by rarefaction of sorted-subset datasets, despite the large sequencing depth. Compared with non-shared clonotypes, clonotypes shared by all four sorted-subset donors had higher generation probabilities. Because the study included a small number of donors, the genetic and exposure-history diversity represented was limited.

As to this clone: Its recognized antigen is unknown. Base qualities are missing; no much larger clone stands one base away.

Using the deep immunoSEQ assay, multiplex PCR amplified TCR CDR3 regions from genomic DNA. Extracted genomic DNA from each cell subset was spread evenly across all wells of several immunoSEQ 96-well plates, with each plate serving as a replicate. For sorted subsets, each replicate PCR was loaded with roughly 200 ng genomic DNA, equivalent to 25,000 to 30,000 T cell genomes. The purified libraries were quantified using a Qubit 3.0 fluorometer, sized with a Bioanalyzer 2100, and then quantified again using the KAPA Library Quantification kit. Every immunoSEQ 96-well plate was sequenced on a separate single-read 150-cycle Illumina NextSeq 550 flow cell. The paper's data handling went like this. Because the immunoSEQ output included only junctional sequences and no quality scores, the filtering could not be the same as the filtering used for full-length reads. To assign V/J genes and CDR3, sequences were annotated using PyIR, a Python wrapper for IgBLAST v1.9, with IMGT germline references. Any read was removed if the V/J assignment was weak (E-value above 1e-6), the CDR3 was missing, or the read contained stop codons, out-of-frame junctions, or ambiguous translated residues. V3J clonotypes were defined by identical inferred V gene, J gene, and CDR3 amino acid sequence. Percentage overlap between repertoires was calculated by dividing the number of shared unique clonotypes by the size of the smaller repertoire. RTK rarefaction, the Chao1 estimator, and Recon v2.1 estimates of unobserved clonotypes were used to assess repertoire richness. Generation probabilities were computed with OLGA for all TCRbeta clonotypes obtained by the gDNA method from several donors. The table comes from immuneACCESS by way of TCRdb, which keeps in-frame sequences with V and J called. Part of the clones is missing from these tables; in studies checked, under half for an unresolved V gene and the rest for unknown reasons. The V and J calls and the clone size are those of that table, but D and trimming were determined from the DNA. The sample table contains some 500,000 clones; only one count was recorded for almost 97% of them. 0.06% of the sample belongs to the ten largest clones.

The donors were healthy, HIV-negative adults who had no recently reported acute infections or vaccinations. All donors were Caucasian adults living in Nashville, Tennessee, USA. Magnetic negative selection was used to enrich CD4+ T cells, after which naive cells were positively selected on CD45RA and the negative fraction became the memory subset. Blood was obtained by leukapheresis, after which PBMCs were separated by Ficoll-Histopaque density gradient centrifugation and cryopreserved in liquid nitrogen vapor phase. Analytical flow cytometry was used to check the purity and quantity of every magnetically sorted T cell population. Each sorted fraction had its genomic DNA isolated and then quantified by UV absorbance on a Nanodrop 2000c. The CDR3 covers 15 residues, taking in both the cysteine and the phenylalanine. Of the read, only the CDR3 DNA is kept; its 45 bases are in frame from base 1. CDR1 and CDR2 are read off the germline V gene (reference sequence) as SGHNT and YYREEE. The germline V and J ends show losses of 3 bases and 2 bases respectively, and no gene match explains 3 bases of the junction.

This receptor was identified in a woman in her twenties or thirties in good health. The V gene is TRBV5-4 and the J gene is TRBJ2-7, with 12 middle bases fitting TRBD2. Source material: naive CD4+ T cells sorted from blood. The cell subset or site tag for this specimen amounts to: CD45RA+ positively selected. CDR3 reads: CASSSGLAGPYEQYF. In nucleotides, the sequence is TGTGCCAGCAGCTCCGGACTAGCGGGACCCTACGAGCAGTACTTC.